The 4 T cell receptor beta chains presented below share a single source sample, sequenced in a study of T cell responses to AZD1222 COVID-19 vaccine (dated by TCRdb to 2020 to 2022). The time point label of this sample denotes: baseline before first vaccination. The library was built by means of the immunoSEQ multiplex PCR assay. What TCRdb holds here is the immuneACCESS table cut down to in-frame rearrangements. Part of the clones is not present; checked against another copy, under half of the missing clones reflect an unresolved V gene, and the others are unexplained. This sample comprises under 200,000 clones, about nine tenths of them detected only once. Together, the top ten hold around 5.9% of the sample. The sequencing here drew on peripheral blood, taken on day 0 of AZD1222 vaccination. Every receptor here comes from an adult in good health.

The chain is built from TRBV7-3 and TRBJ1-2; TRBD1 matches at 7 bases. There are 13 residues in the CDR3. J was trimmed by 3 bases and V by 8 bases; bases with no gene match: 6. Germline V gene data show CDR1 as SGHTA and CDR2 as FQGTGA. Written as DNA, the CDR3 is TGTGCCAGCGGGGACGGGACAGACTATGGCTACACCTTC. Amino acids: CASGDGTDYGYTF.

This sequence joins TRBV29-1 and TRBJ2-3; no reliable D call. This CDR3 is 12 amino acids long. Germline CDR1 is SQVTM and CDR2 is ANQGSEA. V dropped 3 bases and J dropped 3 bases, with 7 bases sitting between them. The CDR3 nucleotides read TGCAGCGTTGATGTAGAGACAGATACGCAGTATTTT. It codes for CSVDVETDTQYF.

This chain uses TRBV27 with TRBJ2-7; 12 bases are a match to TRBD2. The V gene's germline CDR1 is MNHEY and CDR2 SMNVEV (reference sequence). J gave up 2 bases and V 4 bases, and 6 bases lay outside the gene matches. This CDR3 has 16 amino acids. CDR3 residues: CASSSWTSGKTYEQYF. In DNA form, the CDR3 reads TGTGCCAGCAGTTCTTGGACTAGCGGGAAGACCTACGAGCAGTACTTC.

CDR3 nucleotides: TGTGCCAGCAGTTACTCGGGACTACCGCCAGATACGCAGTATTTT. Its translation is CASSYSGLPPDTQYF. V gene TRBV6-6 combines with J gene TRBJ2-3; TRBD2 matches at 7 bases. The V gene end was trimmed by 0 bases and the J gene end by 4 bases; junction bases not matched to a gene: 4. The CDR3 is made up of 15 amino acids. CDR1 is MNHNY, CDR2 SVGAGI, per germline (reference sequence).